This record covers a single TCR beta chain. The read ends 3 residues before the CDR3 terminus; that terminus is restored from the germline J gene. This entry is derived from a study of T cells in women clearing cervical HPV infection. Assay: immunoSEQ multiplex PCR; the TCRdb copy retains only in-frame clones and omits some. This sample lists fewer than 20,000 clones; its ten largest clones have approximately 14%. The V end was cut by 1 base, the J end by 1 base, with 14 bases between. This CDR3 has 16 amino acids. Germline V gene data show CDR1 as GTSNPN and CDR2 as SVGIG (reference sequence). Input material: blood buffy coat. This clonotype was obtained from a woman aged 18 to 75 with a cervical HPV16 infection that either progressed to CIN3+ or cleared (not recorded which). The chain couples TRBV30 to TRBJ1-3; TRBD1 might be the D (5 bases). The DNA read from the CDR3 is TGTGCCTGGAGTGGACTGGCAGGGACTTCTGGAAACACC. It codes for CAWSGLAGTSGNT. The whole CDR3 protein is CAWSGLAGTSGNTIYF.